A selection of T cell receptor beta chains follows, all from one sample in a study of identical twins. TCRdb analysed the 5' RACE reads with MiXCR anew, one entry per CDR3 protein. This table holds roughly 1.6 million distinct CDR3 sequences, 25% to 35% found once. Specimen: cord blood. The receptors here all came from a newborn girl in good health. The CDR3 runs from the conserved cysteine through the conserved F or W. Each record gives: clone size, D gene, J gene, V gene, CDR3 protein, CDR3 DNA. D genes are given only for firm matches. The size field is filled for only some rows; it gives once, few, many or a size class.

clone size: many
D gene: TRBD2
J gene: TRBJ2-3
V gene: TRBV4-2
CDR3 protein: CASSQTSGGNTDTQYF
CDR3 DNA: TGTGCCAGCAGCCAAACCAGCGGGGGGAACACAGATACGCAGTATTTT

clone size: .
D gene: TRBD2
J gene: TRBJ2-1
V gene: TRBV5-1
CDR3 protein: CASSLMGGGTYNEQFF
CDR3 DNA: TGCGCCAGCAGCTTGATGGGCGGGGGGACCTACAATGAGCAGTTCTTC

clone size: .
D gene: .
J gene: TRBJ2-1
V gene: TRBV2
CDR3 protein: CASSEAFKGYNEQFF
CDR3 DNA: TGTGCCAGCAGTGAAGCTTTTAAGGGTTACAATGAGCAGTTCTTC

clone size: few
D gene: TRBD1
J gene: TRBJ2-1
V gene: TRBV11-3
CDR3 protein: CASSSTGGIGEQFF
CDR3 DNA: TGTGCCAGCAGCTCGACAGGGGGAATAGGTGAGCAGTTCTTC

clone size: few
D gene: TRBD2
J gene: TRBJ2-3
V gene: TRBV10-3
CDR3 protein: CAISALLAGLTDTQYF
CDR3 DNA: TGTGCCATCAGTGCCCTACTAGCGGGGCTCACAGATACGCAGTATTTT

clone size: .
D gene: .
J gene: TRBJ2-1
V gene: TRBV30
CDR3 protein: CAWSGEQFF
CDR3 DNA: TGTGCCTGGAGTGGGGAGCAGTTCTTC

clone size: .
D gene: TRBD1
J gene: TRBJ2-7
V gene: TRBV6-1
CDR3 protein: CASRDDGQGSYEQYF
CDR3 DNA: TGTGCCAGCAGGGACGATGGACAGGGATCCTACGAGCAGTACTTC

clone size: few
D gene: .
J gene: TRBJ1-2
V gene: TRBV5-1
CDR3 protein: CASSHNEGTSGYTF
CDR3 DNA: TGCGCCAGCAGCCACAACGAGGGGACGAGCGGCTACACCTTC

clone size: .
D gene: TRBD2
J gene: TRBJ2-1
V gene: TRBV20-1
CDR3 protein: CSAGSLAGGGSDNEQFF
CDR3 DNA: TGCAGTGCTGGATCCTTAGCGGGGGGCGGGAGTGATAATGAGCAGTTCTTC

clone size: .
D gene: TRBD2
J gene: TRBJ2-1
V gene: TRBV5-1
CDR3 protein: CASSNALSSGGYNEQFF
CDR3 DNA: TGCGCCAGCAGCAACGCCCTTTCTAGCGGGGGGTACAATGAGCAGTTCTTC

clone size: few
D gene: .
J gene: TRBJ1-2
V gene: TRBV5-1
CDR3 protein: CASSLAGQPYGYTF
CDR3 DNA: TGCGCCAGCAGCTTGGCCGGGCAGCCCTATGGCTACACCTTC

clone size: few
D gene: .
J gene: TRBJ1-1
V gene: TRBV7-9
CDR3 protein: CASSRKPHEAFF
CDR3 DNA: TGTGCCAGCAGCCGAAAGCCCCACGAAGCTTTCTTT

clone size: .
D gene: .
J gene: TRBJ1-6
V gene: TRBV5-4
CDR3 protein: CASSLDTRPNSPLHF
CDR3 DNA: TGTGCCAGCAGCTTGGATACAAGACCGAATTCACCCCTCCACTTT

clone size: .
D gene: .
J gene: TRBJ2-5
V gene: TRBV9
CDR3 protein: CACSSSDRRLRGAQYF
CDR3 DNA: TGTGCCTGCAGCTCATCGGACAGAAGGTTACGTGGGGCCCAGTACTTC

clone size: .
D gene: .
J gene: TRBJ1-2
V gene: TRBV3-1
CDR3 protein: CASSQAYKVRGLAYGYTF
CDR3 DNA: TGTGCCAGCAGCCAAGCTTACAAAGTTAGGGGCCTGGCCTATGGCTACACCTTC

clone size: .
D gene: TRBD1
J gene: TRBJ1-2
V gene: TRBV4-2
CDR3 protein: CASNPGGERNYGYTF
CDR3 DNA: TGTGCCAGCAACCCAGGGGGCGAAAGGAACTATGGCTACACCTTC

clone size: .
D gene: .
J gene: TRBJ2-5
V gene: TRBV2
CDR3 protein: CASSEVGQARQETQYF
CDR3 DNA: TGTGCCAGCAGTGAAGTTGGGCAGGCCCGCCAAGAGACCCAGTACTTC

clone size: .
D gene: TRBD2
J gene: TRBJ2-1
V gene: TRBV6-4
CDR3 protein: CASSVGSGRARNEQFF
CDR3 DNA: TGTGCCAGCAGTGTTGGGAGCGGGAGGGCCCGCAATGAGCAGTTCTTC

clone size: .
D gene: .
J gene: TRBJ2-6
V gene: TRBV18
CDR3 protein: CASSYQISGANVLTF
CDR3 DNA: TGTGCCAGCTCATACCAAATCTCTGGGGCCAACGTCCTGACTTTC

clone size: .
D gene: .
J gene: TRBJ2-7
V gene: TRBV20-1
CDR3 protein: CSAGTHPCEQYF
CDR3 DNA: TGCAGCGCCGGGACACATCCCTGCGAGCAGTACTTC

clone size: .
D gene: TRBD2
J gene: TRBJ2-1
V gene: TRBV3-1
CDR3 protein: CASSLLAGGPRQETQFF
CDR3 DNA: TGTGCCAGCAGCCTTCTAGCGGGGGGGCCTAGGCAAGAGACCCAGTTCTTC

clone size: few
D gene: .
J gene: TRBJ2-1
V gene: TRBV27
CDR3 protein: CASSWGRGRGEQFF
CDR3 DNA: TGTGCCAGCAGTTGGGGGCGGGGGCGCGGTGAGCAGTTCTTC

clone size: .
D gene: TRBD2
J gene: TRBJ2-1
V gene: TRBV3-1
CDR3 protein: CASSQGIGRGDNEQFF
CDR3 DNA: TGTGCCAGCAGCCAAGGGATCGGGAGGGGGGACAATGAGCAGTTCTTC

clone size: .
D gene: .
J gene: TRBJ2-1
V gene: TRBV5-6
CDR3 protein: CASRRRRGSNEQFF
CDR3 DNA: TGTGCCAGCCGACGTCGGCGGGGATCCAATGAGCAGTTCTTC

clone size: few
D gene: TRBD1
J gene: TRBJ2-1
V gene: TRBV6-2/TRBV6-3
CDR3 protein: CASSDRDRGRDEQFF
CDR3 DNA: TGTGCCAGCAGTGACCGGGACAGGGGGCGCGATGAGCAGTTCTTC

clone size: .
D gene: .
J gene: TRBJ1-2
V gene: TRBV7-2
CDR3 protein: CASSFGTLSSGYTF
CDR3 DNA: TGTGCCAGCAGCTTCGGGACGCTTTCGAGTGGCTACACCTTC

clone size: few
D gene: .
J gene: TRBJ2-1
V gene: TRBV4-1
CDR3 protein: CASSQGNERSSYNEQFF
CDR3 DNA: TGCGCCAGCAGCCAAGGGAACGAGAGGAGCTCCTACAATGAGCAGTTCTTC

clone size: many
D gene: TRBD2
J gene: TRBJ2-1
V gene: TRBV10-3
CDR3 protein: CAISGGSGASNSYNEQFF
CDR3 DNA: TGTGCCATCAGTGGTGGTAGCGGGGCATCGAACTCCTACAATGAGCAGTTCTTC

clone size: few
D gene: .
J gene: TRBJ2-1
V gene: TRBV7-8
CDR3 protein: CASSAPSAVYNEQFF
CDR3 DNA: TGTGCCAGCAGCGCCCCTAGCGCCGTCTACAATGAGCAGTTCTTC